This TCR beta chain was recovered during a study of T-cell memory formation after mild COVID-19. V was trimmed by 4 bases and J by 1 base, leaving 14 bases between them. The germline gives CDR1 SGHRS, CDR2 YFSETQ. The CDR3 runs 15 residues. Constant-segment primers served in 5'RACE that generated TCR alpha and TCR beta cDNA libraries bearing sample barcodes and UMIs. TCRdb analysed the 5' RACE reads with MiXCR anew, one entry per CDR3 protein. The sample lists hundreds of thousands of distinct CDR3 sequences; about a sixth were seen once. On this clonotype: Its antigen is not identified.

Study results and limitations: Clones that contracted clustered mainly in CM and EM if CD4+ and in EMRA if CD8+. Memory cells collected pre-infection included some clones that later responded, suggesting cross-reactive memory joined.

Material: PBMCs or a T cell subset sorted from them (not recorded which). This rearrangement joins TRBV5-1 to TRBJ1-1; D gene uncertain. This TCR derives from an adult woman who had mild COVID-19 (a few samples of this study predate the infection). Cell type and time point are not known. The CDR3 sequence: CASSPRGESNTEAFF. As DNA, the CDR3 is TGCGCCAGCAGCCCCCGGGGAGAATCGAACACTGAAGCTTTCTTT.